A single sample is the source of the 15 T cell receptor beta chains below, sequenced in a study of CD8 T cells in Susac syndrome. An amount of RNA that ranged from about 0.45 to 1 ug was reverse transcribed with random hexamers. TCRdb called the immunoSEQ multiplex PCR reads again in MiXCR, with one record for every CDR3 protein. The table has around 71,000 distinct CDR3 sequences, roughly 93% seen once. What was sequenced was CD4+ T cells from PBMCs. The receptors come from a human donor with Susac syndrome.

The chain is built from TRBV18 and TRBJ1-5, with TRBD1 matching over 8 bases. The CDR3 has 16 residues. Germline loops: CDR1 KGHSH, CDR2 LQKENI. Trimming at V came to 6 bases and at J to 5 bases, leaving 12 bases not matched to a gene. This CDR3 reads CASSHRGDRSHQPQHF. The CDR3 nucleotides are TGTGCCAGCTCCCACAGGGGGGACAGGAGTCATCAGCCCCAGCATTTT.

J is TRBJ1-1 and V is TRBV9, with TRBD1 identical over 9 bases. This CDR3 is built from 16 residues. Germline CDR1 SGDLS, CDR2 YYNGEE. V lost 4 bases to trimming and J lost 1 base; unmatched junction nucleotides: 8. CDR3 region: CASSPRDRVTNTEAFF. The CDR3 nucleotides are TGTGCCAGCAGCCCCCGGGACAGGGTGACGAACACTGAAGCTTTCTTT. Full variable domain (missing parts from reference TRBV9 and TRBJ1-1): DSGVTQTPKHLITATGQRVTLRCSPRSGDLSVYWYQQSLDQGLQFLIQYYNGEERAKGNILERFSAQQFPDLHSELNLSSLELGDSALYFCASSPRDRVTNTEAFFGQGTRLTVV.

The chain employs TRBV20-1 and TRBJ2-1, with TRBD2 as a possible D gene (6 bases). Trimming cost V 6 bases and J 8 bases, with 20 bases left between them. The CDR3 consists of 14 residues. The germline gives CDR1 DFQATT, CDR2 SNEGSKA (reference sequence). The CDR3 DNA is TGCAGTGCGCCCCCGGACTACGGGGTACATGAGCAGTTCTTC. Residues: CSAPPDYGVHEQFF.

The chain joins TRBV4-3 to TRBJ2-7; D might be TRBD2 (6 bases). The CDR3 is 16 amino acids. Trimming took off 3 bases at V and 1 base at J, with 16 bases between the two ends. Germline V CDR1 and CDR2: LGHNA, YSLEER. The CDR3 spells CASSQFSSGGSYEQYF. CDR3 nucleotides: TGCGCCAGCAGCCAGTTTTCGTCCGGGGGTTCCTACGAGCAGTACTTC.

This clonotype occurred once. The chain links TRBV2 to TRBJ2-1, with 9 bases fitting TRBD2. Losses at the gene ends were 1 base for V and 2 bases for J; bases not matched to a gene: 0. In germline, CDR1 is SNHLY, CDR2 FYNNEI. This CDR3 comprises 15 residues. This CDR3 is CASSEERGAYNEQFF. The DNA for the CDR3 is TGTGCCAGCAGTGAAGAGCGGGGGGCCTACAATGAGCAGTTCTTC. The entire variable domain, with the rest obtained from reference TRBV2 and TRBJ2-1, is as follows: EPEVTQTPSHQVTQMGQEVILRCVPISNHLYFYWYRQILGQKVEFLVSFYNNEISEKSEIFDDQFSVERPDGSNFTLKIRSTKLEDSAMYFCASSEERGAYNEQFFGPGTRLTVL.

Here the CDR3 reads CAWSQRGGGEQYF. The CDR3 nucleotides read TGTGCCTGGAGTCAGCGGGGGGGCGGCGAGCAGTACTTC. This chain connects TRBV30 to TRBJ2-7; 10 bases align to TRBD2. Germline loops: CDR1 GTSNPN, CDR2 SVGIG (reference sequence). The CDR3 contains 13 residues. V lost 2 bases, J lost 6 bases, and 4 bases stayed unmatched.

The chain is built from TRBV20-1 and TRBJ2-5; D gene uncertain. V lost 6 bases and J 4 bases, leaving 12 bases between the germline ends. Germline-derived CDR1 and CDR2 are DFQATT and SNEGSKA (reference sequence). This CDR3 comprises 12 residues. CDR3 DNA sequence: TGCAGTGCCCATCCGGGCCGAGAGACCCAGTACTTC. The encoded protein is CSAHPGRETQYF.

The gene calls are TRBV11-2 and TRBJ1-6; no clear D gene. CDR3 length equals 15 residues. The V gene lost 1 base and the J gene lost 7 bases, with 11 bases spanning the gap. The germline CDR1 and CDR2 sequences are SGHAT and FQNNGV. In nucleotides, the CDR3 is TGTGCCAGCAGCTTAGGTAGGAGGGCGAATTCACCCCTCCACTTT. Amino acids: CASSLGRRANSPLHF.

The V call is TRBV7-8, the J call TRBJ2-1; no definite D call. Germline CDR1 is SGHVS and CDR2 is FQNEAQ. V gave up 1 base and J gave up 5 bases, with 9 bases separating them. CDR3 length: 14 residues. The CDR3 DNA is TGTGCCAGCAGCTTAGTATCCCCCGACAATGAGCAGTTCTTC. Encoded protein: CASSLVSPDNEQFF.

The chain recombines TRBV6-1 with TRBJ2-7; perhaps TRBD1 as D (6 bases). This CDR3 has 16 residues. V was shortened by 5 bases and J by 2 bases, with 19 bases between the two germline ends. From germline, CDR1 is MNHNS and CDR2 SASEGT. The DNA for the CDR3 is TGTGCCAGCAGTCCCATGGGAACAGGGACCCCCTACGAGCAGTACTTC. Translated, it gives CASSPMGTGTPYEQYF.

The gene calls are TRBV20-1 and TRBJ2-1; 9 bases map to TRBD2. Trimming at V came to 3 bases and at J to 4 bases, leaving 7 bases not matched to a gene. CDR1 is DFQATT and CDR2 is SNEGSKA in the germline V gene (reference sequence). This CDR3 contains 15 residues. As DNA, the CDR3 is TGCAGTGCTAGGGCGGGACTAGCCTTATACAATGAGCAGTTCTTC. This sequence encodes CSARAGLALYNEQFF.

This clonotype appeared a single time. This chain joins TRBV20-1 and TRBJ2-3, with TRBD2 matching over 11 bases. This CDR3 has 14 amino acids. The V gene's germline CDR1 is DFQATT and CDR2 SNEGSKA (reference sequence). After removal of 6 bases from V and 1 base from J, the junction contained 3 bases not matched to a gene. The DNA of the CDR3 is TGCAGTGCCCTTAGCGGGGGGGGCACAGATACGCAGTATTTT. It yields the protein CSALSGGGTDTQYF.

The CDR3 loop reads CASSPRDRMTSSYEQYF. The CDR3 DNA reads TGTGCCAGCAGTCCCCGGGACAGGATGACCAGCTCCTACGAGCAGTACTTC. The V gene is TRBV6-2 or TRBV6-3, the J gene TRBJ2-7, with 8 bases lining up with TRBD1. There are 17 residues in the CDR3. V was clipped by 5 bases and J by 0 bases; unmatched bases: 12. From germline, CDR1 is MNHEY and CDR2 SVGEGT.

This sequence joins TRBV28 and TRBJ1-2; D is uncertain. From germline, CDR1 is MDHEN and CDR2 SYDVKM. The CDR3 runs 14 residues. V was cut by 5 bases and J by 3 bases, with 13 bases left in between. The CDR3 bases are TGTGCCAGCAGTCCGAGCCTACCGCACTATGGCTACACCTTC. Encoded protein: CASSPSLPHYGYTF.

The gene calls are TRBV3-1 and TRBJ2-7; D is tentatively TRBD1 or TRBD2 (5 bases each). In germline, CDR1 is LGHDT, CDR2 YNNKEL (reference sequence). CDR3 length: 14 residues. Trimming took 4 bases from V and 2 from J, leaving 12 bases between them. The CDR3 DNA reads TGTGCCAGCAGCCCCCAGGGAGAGACCTACGAGCAGTACTTC. This sequence encodes CASSPQGETYEQYF.